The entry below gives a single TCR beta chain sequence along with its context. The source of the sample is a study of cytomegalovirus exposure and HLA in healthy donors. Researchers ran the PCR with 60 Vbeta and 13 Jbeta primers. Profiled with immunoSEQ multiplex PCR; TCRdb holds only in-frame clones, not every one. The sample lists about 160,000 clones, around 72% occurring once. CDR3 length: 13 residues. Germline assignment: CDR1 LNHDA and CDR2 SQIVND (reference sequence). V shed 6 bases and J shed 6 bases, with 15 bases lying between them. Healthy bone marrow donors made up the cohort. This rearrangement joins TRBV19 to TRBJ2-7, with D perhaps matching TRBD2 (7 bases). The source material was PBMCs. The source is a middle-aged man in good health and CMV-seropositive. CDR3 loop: CASRWGGGGEQYF. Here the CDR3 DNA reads TGTGCCAGTAGATGGGGGGGCGGCGGCGAGCAGTACTTC.